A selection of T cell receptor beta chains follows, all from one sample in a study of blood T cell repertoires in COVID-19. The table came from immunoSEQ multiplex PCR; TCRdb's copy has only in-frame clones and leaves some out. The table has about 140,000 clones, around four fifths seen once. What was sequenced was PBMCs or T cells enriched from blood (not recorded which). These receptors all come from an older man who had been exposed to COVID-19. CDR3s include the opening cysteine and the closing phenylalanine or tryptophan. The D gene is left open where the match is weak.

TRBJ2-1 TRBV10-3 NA CAISELQGNEQFF TGTGCCATCAGTGAACTACAGGGAAATGAGCAGTTCTTC
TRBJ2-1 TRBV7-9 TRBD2 CASSFSGGPRRYNEQFF TGTGCCAGCAGCTTTTCGGGGGGGCCTCGGCGCTACAATGAGCAGTTCTTC
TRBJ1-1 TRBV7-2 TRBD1 CASSSLQGMEGTEAFF TGTGCCAGCAGCTCCTTACAGGGGATGGAAGGCACTGAAGCTTTCTTT
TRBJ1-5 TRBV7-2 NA CASSLGGVGQPQHF TGTGCCAGCAGCTTAGGAGGTGTTGGTCAGCCCCAGCATTTT
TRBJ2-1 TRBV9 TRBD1 CASSGYRGANEQFF TGTGCCAGCAGCGGGTACAGGGGTGCGAATGAGCAGTTCTTC
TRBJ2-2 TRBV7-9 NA CASSYPQGGRSTGELFF TGTGCCAGCAGCTATCCCCAGGGAGGCAGGTCCACCGGGGAGCTGTTTTTT
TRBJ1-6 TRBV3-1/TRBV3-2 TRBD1 CASSQLTGTDNSPLHF TGTGCCAGCAGCCAACTAACCGGGACAGATAATTCACCCCTCCACTTT
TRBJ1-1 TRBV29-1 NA CSFGSGGSSPHTEAFF TGCAGCTTCGGGTCGGGGGGGAGTTCTCCCCACACTGAAGCTTTCTTT
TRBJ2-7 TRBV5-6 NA CASSLVSLQTDRDSYEQYF TGTGCCAGCAGCTTGGTGAGCTTACAAACGGACAGAGACTCCTACGAGCAGTACTTC
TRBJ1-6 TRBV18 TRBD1 CASSRDRVSSPLHF TGTGCCAGCTCAAGAGACAGGGTCAGTTCACCCCTCCACTTT